This TCR beta chain was retrieved from a study of regulatory T cells in long-lasting Graves disease. Arm-PCR of CDR3 regions and iRepertoire HTBI primers were used to build TCR beta libraries. TCRdb fed the multiplex PCR reads into MiXCR, producing one record per CDR3 protein. The data contain some 370,000 distinct CDR3 sequences, around 23% of them singletons. Time point denoted: persistent/refractory GD, antithyroid drugs over 5 years with positive TRAb. PBMC RNA served as the TCR library source. About this clonotype itself: This may be a read error: a much more frequent sequence differs by one nucleotide.

The TCR originated in a woman between 40 and 50 years old with Graves disease. The sequencing used peripheral blood mononuclear cells (PBMCs), collected when the disease was refractory, from a patient treated with antithyroid drugs.

This chain's CDR3 is CASTPGGPFNRPQHF. DNA for the CDR3: TGTGCCAGCACCCCGGGTGGGCCGTTCAATCGGCCCCAGCATTTT. This sequence joins TRBV6-1 and TRBJ1-5; no reliable D call. The CDR3 covers 15 residues. CDR1 is MNHNS and CDR2 is SASEGT in the germline V gene.